This record covers a single T cell receptor beta chain. Trimming stripped 10 bases from V and 2 bases from J, with 14 bases between. This CDR3 has 14 amino acids. The germline V gene has CDR1 ENHRY and CDR2 SYGVKD. This record belongs to a study of CD8+CD57+ T cells in acquired aplastic anemia. Study in general: DNA recovered from sorted CD4+ and CD8+ cells had a mean of about 3.5 ug.

Both TCR beta VDJ combination and CDR3 sequence profiling were carried out. Genomic DNA was the template for this profiling. TCRdb reanalysed the reads using MiXCR and keeps one entry per CDR3 protein. This table has about 190,000 distinct CDR3 sequences, about 64% appearing once. The sample comprised sorted CD4+, CD8+, or CD8+CD57+ T cells (not recorded which) from PBMCs. The chain couples TRBV10-3 to TRBJ2-2, with a tentative D call TRBD2 (5 bases). The TCR sequence derives from a human donor with severe aplastic anemia or a healthy control (not recorded which). The CDR3 spells CASSGRGNTGELFF. DNA of the CDR3: TGTGCCAGCTCCGGACGGGGAAACACCGGGGAGCTGTTTTTT.